The 12 T cell receptor beta chains below come from one sample, sequenced in a study of cytomegalovirus exposure and HLA in healthy donors. Researchers ran the PCR with 60 Vbeta and 13 Jbeta primers. Some clones are missing from TCRdb's copy, which holds only in-frame ones; the method was immunoSEQ multiplex PCR. This sample has 140,000 or so clones, with over 75% found just once. The sequenced sample consisted of PBMCs. Receptors originate from a female donor in good health and CMV-seronegative.

The V call is TRBV9, the J call TRBJ1-2, with TRBD1 matching over 11 bases. In germline, CDR1 is SGDLS, CDR2 YYNGEE. Losses at the gene ends were 4 bases for V and 4 bases for J; bases not matched to a gene: 9. This CDR3 has 16 amino acids. As DNA, the CDR3 is TGTGCCAGCAGCTACACCGGGACAGGGGGACTCTATGGCTACACCTTC. Translating it yields CASSYTGTGGLYGYTF.

The gene calls are TRBV28 and TRBJ1-5, with 8 bases that match TRBD1. Germline lookup yields CDR1 MDHEN and CDR2 SYDVKM. V gave up 3 bases and J gave up 1 base; unmatched junction bases: 8. This CDR3 has 17 amino acids. The CDR3 loop is CASSLRQGYWSNQPQHF. The DNA for the CDR3 is TGTGCCAGCAGTTTGAGACAGGGGTATTGGAGCAATCAGCCCCAGCATTTT. Full variable domain (outside the CDR3, taken from reference TRBV28 and TRBJ1-5): DVKVTQSSRYLVKRTGEKVFLECVQDMDHENMFWYRQDPGLGLRLIYFSYDVKMKEKGDIPEGYSVSREKKERFSLILESASTNQTSMYLCASSLRQGYWSNQPQHFGDGTRLSIL.

V usage is TRBV9 and J usage is TRBJ2-7; the match to TRBD2 covers 14 bases. CDR1 SGDLS and CDR2 YYNGEE come from the germline V gene. The CDR3 length is 17 residues. J was trimmed by 3 bases and V by 2 bases; bases with no gene match: 7. The CDR3 reads CASSVGTSGSQVYEQYF. CDR3 DNA sequence: TGTGCCAGCAGCGTGGGGACTAGCGGGAGTCAGGTCTACGAGCAGTACTTC. Filled out from reference TRBV9 and TRBJ2-7, the complete variable domain reads DSGVTQTPKHLITATGQRVTLRCSPRSGDLSVYWYQQSLDQGLQFLIQYYNGEERAKGNILERFSAQQFPDLHSELNLSSLELGDSALYFCASSVGTSGSQVYEQYFGPGTRLTVT.

This clone has just a few counts. The J gene is TRBJ2-7, the V gene TRBV6-5; maybe TRBD1 (5 bases). V was trimmed by 11 bases and J by 10 bases, leaving 18 bases between them. The V gene's germline CDR1 is MNHEY and CDR2 SVGAGI. The CDR3 has 11 residues. This chain's CDR3 is CAVAPGPKQYF. CDR3 bases: TGTGCCGTAGCTCCAGGGCCCAAACAGTACTTC.

V is TRBV11-3 and J is TRBJ1-1; D remains unclear. The CDR3 has 15 amino acids. Germline CDR1 SGHNT, CDR2 YENEEA. The V gene lost 5 bases and the J gene lost 1 base, with 14 bases spanning the gap. The CDR3 loop reads CASSLGGSRNTEAFF. CDR3 nucleotides: TGTGCCAGCAGCCTAGGAGGGAGTAGGAACACTGAAGCTTTCTTT.

This chain uses TRBV28 with TRBJ1-2; D uncertain. The CDR3 spans 11 residues. Trimming shortened V by 1 base and J by 7 bases, and 4 bases separated the two germline ends. In germline, CDR1 is MDHEN, CDR2 SYDVKM. The CDR3 nucleotides read TGTGCCAGCAGTTTATCGAGTGGCTACACCTTC. It yields the protein CASSLSSGYTF.

This clone was seen a single time. The rearrangement links TRBV11-2 to TRBJ2-7; 7 positions match TRBD1. J gave up 0 bases and V 1 base, and 12 bases lay outside the gene matches. CDR1 and CDR2 from the germline V gene are SGHAT and FQNNGV. The CDR3 length is 18 residues. The CDR3 reads CASSLVGTATPNSYEQYF. In nucleotides, the CDR3 is TGTGCCAGCAGCTTAGTAGGGACAGCCACTCCCAACTCCTACGAGCAGTACTTC.

V and J are TRBV19 and TRBJ1-4; weak D call: TRBD1 (5 bases). V was shortened by 2 bases and J by 7 bases, with 14 bases between the two germline ends. Germline V gene sequence: CDR1 LNHDA, CDR2 SQIVND (reference sequence). The CDR3 covers 15 residues. The CDR3, as DNA: TGTGCCAGTAGTATATGGCAGGGAGGTAGTGAAAAACTGTTTTTT. Its protein is CASSIWQGGSEKLFF.

The V gene is TRBV28, the J gene TRBJ1-5; maybe TRBD1 (6 bases). CDR1 and CDR2 (germline): MDHEN, SYDVKM. There are 14 residues in the CDR3. The germline V and J ends were trimmed by 1 base and 7 bases, with 11 bases remaining between them. The CDR3 nucleotides read TGTGCCAGCAGTTTATATACAGGGAAACAGCCCCAGCATTTT. Translation gives CASSLYTGKQPQHF.

About this clone itself: The same CDR3 is also encoded by other DNA sequences in this sample. This chain connects TRBV6-5 to TRBJ2-1; no clear D gene. Trimming stripped 0 bases from V and 0 bases from J, with 9 bases between. Germline assignment: CDR1 MNHEY and CDR2 SVGAGI. The CDR3 consists of 16 residues. In DNA, the CDR3 is TGTGCCAGCAGTTACTCGTCGGGTAGCTCCTACAATGAGCAGTTCTTC. The encoded protein is CASSYSSGSSYNEQFF.

This chain joins TRBV11-3 and TRBJ2-7; TRBD2 is a possible D gene (5 bases). V was pared by 2 bases and J by 3 bases, with 8 bases between. The CDR3 contains 13 residues. Germline assignment: CDR1 SGHNT and CDR2 YENEEA. The CDR3 DNA reads as TGTGCCAGCAGCTTATTTCGGGGCTACGAGCAGTACTTC. Its translation: CASSLFRGYEQYF.

The chain joins TRBV6-5 to TRBJ2-7, with 9 bases aligning to TRBD1. The CDR3 contains 15 residues. Germline-derived CDR1 and CDR2 are MNHEY and SVGAGI. Unmatched junction bases numbered 12, after V lost 6 bases and J lost 6 bases. As DNA, the CDR3 is TGTGCCAGCAGCCGTACAGGGGGCAGCTCGTCCGAGCAGTACTTC. Protein sequence: CASSRTGGSSSEQYF.